Listed here are 32 T cell receptor beta chains from one sample, sequenced in a study of identical twins. One entry per CDR3 protein, called by TCRdb with MiXCR from the 5' RACE reads. This sample has about 530,000 distinct CDR3 sequences; about 20% occur once, and the top ten carry 0.45% to 0.5%. The sample was also reused in another study, on yellow fever vaccine responses in identical twins.

Sequenced input: CD4+ T cells sorted from blood. The receptors come from a young woman in good health.

J is TRBJ2-2 and V is TRBV10-2, with D possibly matching TRBD2 (5 bases). Deletions cut 5 bases from V and 5 bases from J, with 18 bases between. Germline V CDR1 and CDR2: WSHSY, SAAADI. This CDR3 region has 16 residues. CDR3 protein: CASSSRRGEVTGELFF. CDR3 DNA sequence: TGCGCCAGCAGTTCTCGACGGGGAGAAGTAACCGGGGAGCTGTTTTTT.

The genes are TRBV20-1 and TRBJ2-5, with no clear D. This CDR3 has 14 amino acids. Trimming stripped 3 bases from V and 1 base from J, with 12 bases between. Per germline, CDR1 DFQATT and CDR2 SNEGSKA (reference sequence). The CDR3 loop is CSASLGPVQETQYF. CDR3 nucleotides: TGCAGTGCTAGCCTAGGTCCAGTCCAAGAGACCCAGTACTTC.

This clonotype was seen once. The chain recombines TRBV29-1 with TRBJ1-1; the D is unclear. Germline V lookup: CDR1 SQVTM, CDR2 ANQGSEA. V lost 6 bases, J lost 3 bases, and 11 bases lay in between. The CDR3 sequence is 12 residues long. The CDR3 DNA reads as TGCAGCGTGGTTAGAATTGACACTGAAGCTTTCTTT. Protein: CSVVRIDTEAFF. Combining the CDR3 with reference TRBV29-1 and TRBJ1-1 gives the whole variable domain SAVISQKPSRDICQRGTSLTIQCQVDSQVTMMFWYRQQPGQSLTLIATANQGSEATYESGFVIDKFPISRPNLTFSTLTVSNMSPEDSSIYLCSVVRIDTEAFFGQGTRLTVV.

The gene calls are TRBV2 and TRBJ2-5, with TRBD2 identical over 7 bases. The CDR3 loop spans 12 amino acids. Looked up from germline, CDR1 is SNHLY and CDR2 is FYNNEI. After removal of 8 bases from V and 4 bases from J, the junction contained 4 bases not matched to a gene. CDR3 DNA: TGTGCCAGCGGCAGGGAGGGAGAGACCCAGTACTTC. Its translation: CASGREGETQYF.

This clonotype was counted at least ten times. V gene TRBV12-3 or TRBV12-4 combines with J gene TRBJ2-5, with D unresolved. The CDR3 totals 12 residues. Trimming pared 3 bases from V and 5 bases from J, leaving 7 bases between. CDR3 protein: CASSLRRETQYF. For the CDR3, the DNA is TGTGCCAGCAGTTTGCGTAGGGAGACCCAGTACTTC.

The rearrangement joins TRBV19 to TRBJ1-3, with 8 bases matching TRBD1. This CDR3 region has 13 residues. The trim removed 7 bases at V and 2 bases at J, leaving 1 base unmatched. Germline-derived CDR1 and CDR2 are LNHDA and SQIVND (reference sequence). The CDR3 DNA is TGTGCCAGTACCAGGGGGCCTGGAAACACCATATATTTT. It is translated as CASTRGPGNTIYF.

This clonotype was counted a few times. This chain joins TRBV5-1 and TRBJ2-1; no firm D call. CDR3 length: 15 amino acids. Deletions cut 0 bases from V and 7 bases from J, with 14 bases between. Germline loops: CDR1 SGHRS, CDR2 YFSETQ. The CDR3 bases are TGCGCCAGCAGCTTGGTGGCAGCCCCCGGGAATGAGCAGTTCTTC. This codes for CASSLVAAPGNEQFF.

The rearrangement links TRBV6-5 to TRBJ1-6; 10 positions agree with TRBD1. Germline V gene data show CDR1 as MNHEY and CDR2 as SVGAGI. Unmatched junction bases numbered 5, after V lost 6 bases and J lost 6 bases. There are 15 residues in the CDR3. The CDR3 loop is CASSYGTGVNSPLHF. The CDR3 DNA follows: TGTGCCAGCAGCTATGGGACAGGGGTTAATTCACCCCTCCACTTT.

The chain carries TRBV3-1 and TRBJ1-1; unclear D gene. This CDR3 region has 12 residues. Germline-derived CDR1 and CDR2 are LGHDT and YNNKEL (reference sequence). The V and J ends lost 4 bases and 1 base respectively, with 4 bases between them. The CDR3 sequence: CASSRSNTEAFF. CDR3 sequence (DNA): TGTGCCAGCAGCCGGTCGAACACTGAAGCTTTCTTT.

The rearrangement links TRBV15 to TRBJ2-1, with TRBD2 identical over 12 bases. Germline V gene lookup returns CDR1 LNHNV and CDR2 YYDKDF (reference sequence). The CDR3 loop spans 16 amino acids. J gave up 8 bases and V 1 base, and 6 bases lay outside the gene matches. This chain's CDR3 is CATSRGLAGVADEQFF. CDR3 nucleotide sequence: TGTGCCACCAGCAGAGGACTAGCGGGAGTTGCCGATGAGCAGTTCTTC.

J is TRBJ2-1 and V is TRBV11-2, with D hard to call. Germline V gives CDR1 SGHAT, CDR2 FQNNGV. V was shortened by 1 base and J by 4 bases, with 8 bases between the two germline ends. The CDR3 spans 14 residues. The DNA of the CDR3 is TGTGCCAGCAGCTTAGGGCCCGAATACAATGAGCAGTTCTTC. It translates to CASSLGPEYNEQFF.

In its sample, this clonotype was seen a few times. V usage is TRBV11-2 and J usage is TRBJ1-2, with D maybe TRBD1 (6 bases). Trimming left V 5 bases short and J 6 bases short, with 19 bases between. This CDR3 has 15 amino acids. Germline CDR1 SGHAT, CDR2 FQNNGV. Here the CDR3 DNA reads TGTGCCAGCAGCCACATACAGGGCATGGATAATGGCTACACCTTC. Amino acid sequence: CASSHIQGMDNGYTF.

The chain recombines TRBV7-9 with TRBJ1-1, with no clear D. The CDR3 has 14 residues. Germline assignment: CDR1 SEHNR and CDR2 FQNEAQ (reference sequence). Trimming removed 2 bases at V and 1 base at J, with 8 bases between. This CDR3 is CASSLIPENTEAFF. The DNA for the CDR3 is TGTGCCAGCAGCTTAATCCCGGAGAACACTGAAGCTTTCTTT.

This chain connects TRBV11-2 to TRBJ2-1; 14 nucleotides align to TRBD2. The CDR3 contains 24 residues. The V and J ends lost 0 bases and 3 bases, in that order; junction bases with no gene match: 22. Germline CDR1 is SGHAT and CDR2 is FQNNGV. DNA of the CDR3: TGTGCCAGCAGCTTAGAGGGTGGCCCATTGGGACTAGCGGGAGAGGTACAAGGCTACAATGAGCAGTTCTTC. Encoded protein: CASSLEGGPLGLAGEVQGYNEQFF.

CDR3 in amino acids: CASSLAGGPGTDTQYF. CDR3 in DNA: TGTGCCAGCAGTTTAGCGGGAGGGCCGGGCACAGATACGCAGTATTTT. V usage is TRBV12-3 or TRBV12-4 and J usage is TRBJ2-3, with 7 positions matching TRBD2. V lost 0 bases and J lost 1; bases outside the gene matches: 4. This CDR3 has 16 residues.

The rearrangement links TRBV11-2 to TRBJ2-5; no clear D. Trimming pared 0 bases from V and 0 bases from J, leaving 8 bases between. Germline CDR1 reads SGHAT; CDR2 reads FQNNGV. This CDR3 spans 15 amino acids. CDR3 residues: CASSLDGKYQETQYF. The CDR3 nucleotides are TGTGCCAGCAGCTTAGATGGGAAGTACCAAGAGACCCAGTACTTC.

J is TRBJ1-1 and V is TRBV29-1, with no clear D. The V end lost 7 bases, the J end lost 3 bases, and 9 bases lay between the germline ends. From germline, CDR1 is SQVTM and CDR2 ANQGSEA. The CDR3 contains 11 residues. CDR3 nucleotides: TGCAGCGGATCGTCGTACACTGAAGCTTTCTTT. It translates to CSGSSYTEAFF.

In this sample, this clonotype turned up a few times. This sequence joins TRBV3-1 and TRBJ2-3; D ambiguous. CDR3 length equals 14 residues. Trimming left V 8 bases short and J 3 bases short, with 15 bases between. The V gene's germline CDR1 is LGHDT and CDR2 YNNKEL (reference sequence). DNA of the CDR3: TGTGCCAGCGCCGGGTTGGTGCCAACAGATACGCAGTATTTT. This codes for CASAGLVPTDTQYF.

This clonotype showed up just a few times. The chain is built from TRBV12-3 or TRBV12-4 and TRBJ2-2; 7 positions agree with TRBD2. CDR3 length equals 12 residues. Losses at the gene ends were 7 bases for V and 7 bases for J; bases not matched to a gene: 3. The CDR3 here is CASTREGGELFF. The CDR3, as DNA: TGTGCCAGCACAAGGGAGGGCGGGGAGCTGTTTTTT.

The chain links TRBV7-8 to TRBJ2-1, with D perhaps TRBD2 (6 bases). V lost 4 bases and J 5 bases, leaving 21 bases between the germline ends. The germline V gene has CDR1 SGHVS and CDR2 FQNEAQ. The CDR3 consists of 17 residues. The chain's CDR3 is CASSSRSGSTHNNEQFF. The CDR3 nucleotides are TGTGCCAGCAGCTCAAGGAGCGGGTCGACACATAACAATGAGCAGTTCTTC.

This clonotype was seen repeatedly, ten times or more. The chain links TRBV12-3 or TRBV12-4 to TRBJ2-2; D is undetermined. The V end lost 5 bases, the J end lost 5 bases, and 3 bases lay between the germline ends. The CDR3 length is 11 residues. The CDR3 DNA follows: TGTGCCAGCAGTAGGACCGGGGAGCTGTTTTTT. Its protein product is CASSRTGELFF.

This rearrangement joins TRBV5-1 to TRBJ2-1; perhaps D is TRBD1 or TRBD2 (5 bases each). Germline CDR1 is SGHRS and CDR2 is YFSETQ. V lost 4 bases and J 0 bases, leaving 14 bases between the germline ends. This CDR3 spans 16 amino acids. Written as DNA, the CDR3 is TGCGCCAGCAGCCACGGGGCCGAGAGCTCCTACAATGAGCAGTTCTTC. As protein: CASSHGAESSYNEQFF. The whole variable domain, filled in from reference TRBV5-1 and TRBJ2-1, reads KAGVTQTPRYLIKTRGQQVTLSCSPISGHRSVSWYQQTPGQGLQFLFEYFSETQRNKGNFPGRFSGRQFSNSRSEMNVSTLELGDSALYLCASSHGAESSYNEQFFGPGTRLTVL.

This chain connects TRBV7-3 to TRBJ2-1, with D perhaps given as TRBD1 or TRBD2 (5 bases each). Between the trimmed V and J ends, which lost 0 bases and 4 bases, there was a span of 10 bases. The germline CDR1 and CDR2 sequences are SGHTA and FQGTGA. This CDR3 has 15 amino acids. The CDR3 DNA sequence: TGTGCCAGCAGCTTAACCGAGGGGAATTACAATGAGCAGTTCTTC. It specifies CASSLTEGNYNEQFF.

In this sample, this clonotype turned up a few times. The V call is TRBV5-1, the J call TRBJ2-1; no clear D. Germline CDR1 is SGHRS and CDR2 is YFSETQ. V lost 4 bases to trimming and J lost 0 bases, with 11 bases between them. CDR3 length: 15 residues. CDR3 nucleotides: TGCGCCAGCAGCGTGTTGATTGGCTCCTACAATGAGCAGTTCTTC. Residues: CASSVLIGSYNEQFF.

This clonotype occurred a few times. The gene calls are TRBV6-6 and TRBJ1-4; D unclear. The CDR3 totals 13 residues. V shed 8 bases and J shed 0 bases, with 7 bases lying between them. Germline V gives CDR1 MNHNY, CDR2 SVGAGI (reference sequence). As DNA, the CDR3 is TGTGCCAGCGCGCGCGCAACTAATGAAAAACTGTTTTTT. This sequence encodes CASARATNEKLFF.

The chain combines TRBV27 with TRBJ1-1, with a weak D call TRBD1 (5 bases). This CDR3 is 12 amino acids long. V was shortened by 4 bases and J by 11 bases, with 14 bases between the two germline ends. The germline V gene encodes CDR1 MNHEY and CDR2 SMNVEV (reference sequence). This CDR3 reads CASSSVGTLAFF. The CDR3 region has the DNA TGTGCCAGCAGTTCCGTCGGGACCCTGGCTTTCTTT.

The chain recombines TRBV7-8 with TRBJ2-7; maybe TRBD1 (6 bases). Trimming took 5 bases from V and 7 from J, leaving 15 bases between them. The CDR3 covers 13 residues. Germline V gene data show CDR1 as SGHVS and CDR2 as FQNEAQ. CDR3 protein: CASSAGPTGEQYF. In nucleotides, the CDR3 is TGTGCCAGCAGCGCTGGGCCTACAGGGGAGCAGTACTTC.

Many counts were recorded for this clonotype. This chain links TRBV12-3 or TRBV12-4 with TRBJ2-1; 8 bases fit TRBD2. Trimming took 7 bases from V and 5 from J; bases not matched to a gene: 7. The CDR3 length is 14 residues. The CDR3 DNA reads TGTGCCAGCACCTTAGCGGGATCGGACAATGAGCAGTTCTTC. Translated: CASTLAGSDNEQFF.

The V and J genes are TRBV6-2 or TRBV6-3 and TRBJ2-5; D is uncertain. V lost 0 bases to trimming and J lost 5 bases, with 7 bases between them. This CDR3 is 13 amino acids long. Germline lookup yields CDR1 MNHEY and CDR2 SVGEGT. CDR3 amino acids: CASSYSMAETQYF. The CDR3 DNA follows: TGTGCCAGCAGTTACTCGATGGCGGAGACCCAGTACTTC.

This clonotype was picked up one time. The V call is TRBV20-1, the J call TRBJ2-7; 11 nucleotides match TRBD1. Germline CDR1 is DFQATT and CDR2 is SNEGSKA (reference sequence). The CDR3 is 15 residues long. J gave up 5 bases and V 6 bases, and 12 bases lay outside the gene matches. The CDR3 region is CSARNSGQGDNEQYF. As DNA, the CDR3 is TGCAGTGCCCGTAACTCGGGACAGGGGGACAACGAGCAGTACTTC.

The chain has TRBV2 and TRBJ2-7, with 8 bases fitting TRBD2. This CDR3 spans 16 amino acids. The trim removed 2 bases at V and 7 bases at J, leaving 13 bases unmatched. Germline loops: CDR1 SNHLY, CDR2 FYNNEI. CDR3 region: CASSEKFSGASTEQYF. The CDR3 DNA follows: TGTGCCAGCAGTGAAAAGTTTAGCGGGGCCTCTACGGAGCAGTACTTC.

In its sample, this clonotype was seen a few times. The V and J genes are TRBV10-3 and TRBJ2-7; 7 nucleotides agree with TRBD1. This CDR3 is built from 15 residues. Trimming at V came to 3 bases and at J to 2 bases, leaving 7 bases not matched to a gene. From germline, CDR1 is ENHRY and CDR2 SYGVKD. The CDR3 nucleotides read TGTGCCATCAGTGAATTCCCGGGACAGCCCTACGAGCAGTACTTC. This gives the protein CAISEFPGQPYEQYF.